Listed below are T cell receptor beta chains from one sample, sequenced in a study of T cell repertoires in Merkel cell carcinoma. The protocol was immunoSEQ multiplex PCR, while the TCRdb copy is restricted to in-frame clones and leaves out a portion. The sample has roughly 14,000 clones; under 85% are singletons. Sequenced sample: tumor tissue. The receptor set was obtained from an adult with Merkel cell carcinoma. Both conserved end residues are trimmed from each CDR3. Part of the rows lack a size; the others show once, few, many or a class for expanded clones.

ASSWGQNSPLH,once,TRBJ1-6,TRBV11-3,11
ASSQDLAAYNEQF,.,TRBJ2-1,TRBV4-1,13
ASSVLDFAGELF,.,TRBJ2-2,TRBV6-6,12
ASKTGNTEAF,medium-sized,TRBJ1-1,TRBV19,10
ASSLANTGLKLF,once,TRBJ1-4,TRBV7-2,12
ASSVGPKNTEAF,.,TRBJ1-1,TRBV6-4,12
ASWGGAGGYEQY,.,TRBJ2-7,TRBV25-1,12
ASSSPGQGVYGYT,.,TRBJ1-2,TRBV7-2,13
ASSTGTSGGFNEQF,few,TRBJ2-1,TRBV19,14
ASSEPPAGGKNIQY,.,TRBJ2-4,TRBV9,14
ATSDPASRDGYT,.,TRBJ1-2,TRBV24-1,12
ASSPRATDTQY,.,TRBJ2-3,TRBV18,11
SVAGTSGHNEQF,.,TRBJ2-1,TRBV29-1,12
ASSQETAGYEKLF,.,TRBJ1-4,TRBV4-1,13
SARQYNEQF,once,TRBJ2-1,TRBV20-1,9
ASSLGVGGETQY,.,TRBJ2-5,TRBV7-3,12
ASSHFSGGLYNEQF,.,TRBJ2-1,TRBV3-1/TRBV3-2,14
ASSIGTSGRNEQF,.,TRBJ2-1,TRBV19,13
ASSQKGAAYNSPLH,.,TRBJ1-6,TRBV4-3,14
ATSDFGTTQETQY,few,TRBJ2-5,TRBV24-1,13
ATSREPRNEKLF,.,TRBJ1-4,TRBV15,12
ASSLGFSYEQY,.,TRBJ2-7,TRBV5-5,11
SVVRSYEQY,few,TRBJ2-7,TRBV29-1,9
ASSMGLLAKNIQY,.,TRBJ2-4,TRBV19,13
ASSRDRGISQPQH,.,TRBJ1-5,TRBV19,13
ASSPTGVNTEAF,.,TRBJ1-1,TRBV5-1,12
ARRNREILEKLF,.,TRBJ1-4,TRBV9,12
ASNPPLITDTQY,.,TRBJ2-3,TRBV2,12
ASSDEGAISSYEQY,.,TRBJ2-7,TRBV6-1,14
ASSLPGNTDTQY,.,TRBJ2-3,TRBV5-6,12
AISDPGQGRDEQY,.,TRBJ2-7,TRBV10-3,13
ASSLEGYEQY,.,TRBJ2-7,TRBV5-1,10
ASSTLAGTYEQY,few,TRBJ2-7,TRBV19,12
ASSVTGGSSYNEQF,once,TRBJ2-1,TRBV9,14
ASGAPEFGNTEAF,.,TRBJ1-1,TRBV28,13
ASARQGGSQPQH,.,TRBJ1-5,TRBV18,12
ASRRPDWAQGGYT,.,TRBJ1-2,TRBV5-4,13
ASSYRFSNQPQH,.,TRBJ1-5,TRBV27,12
ASSLAGTDTQY,once,TRBJ2-3,TRBV5-4,11
ASSSGYNEQF,.,TRBJ2-1,TRBV7-2,10